The T cell receptor (beta chain) under discussion was sequenced for a study of T cell changes during pregnancy in multiple sclerosis. CDR1 and CDR2 from the germline V gene are SGHTA and FQGTGA. CDR3 length: 15 residues. The ends were cut back, 0 bases at V and 1 base at J, with 9 bases in the middle. Clones were sequenced by immunoSEQ multiplex PCR, and TCRdb holds only the in-frame ones, with some missing. Among tens of thousands of clones, about 90% were seen once, and the ten largest hold approximately 1.5%. The TCR sequence derives from a female donor in good health, enrolled as a control in a pregnancy study. The input for sequencing was peripheral blood, taken in the third trimester of pregnancy. The chain uses TRBV7-3 and TRBJ1-1; no definite D call. In DNA form, the CDR3 reads TGTGCCAGCAGCTTAACTAAGGCGGCGAACACTGAAGCTTTCTTT. Its translation: CASSLTKAANTEAFF.